These 16 T cell receptor beta chains were all obtained from the same sample, sequenced in a study of blood T cell repertoires in COVID-19. Clones were sequenced by immunoSEQ multiplex PCR, and TCRdb holds only the in-frame ones, with some missing. The table includes some 60,000 clones, 65% to 85% detected once. The sample comprised peripheral blood. The receptors were sampled from a man older than 75 with COVID-19, enrolled during active disease.

The DNA of the CDR3 is TGCGCCAGCAGGGGTGAGGGTGAGCAGTTCTTC. It translates to CASRGEGEQFF. J is TRBJ2-1 and V is TRBV5-1; maybe TRBD2 (5 bases). V was trimmed by 5 bases and J by 9 bases, leaving 9 bases between them. Germline-derived CDR1 and CDR2 are SGHRS and YFSETQ. CDR3 length: 11 residues. Full variable domain (outside the CDR3, taken from reference TRBV5-1 and TRBJ2-1): KAGVTQTPRYLIKTRGQQVTLSCSPISGHRSVSWYQQTPGQGLQFLFEYFSETQRNKGNFPGRFSGRQFSNSRSEMNVSTLELGDSALYLCASRGEGEQFFGPGTRLTVL.

The rearrangement links TRBV18 to TRBJ1-1, with TRBD1 matching 7 bases. Germline-derived CDR1 and CDR2 are KGHSH and LQKENI. The CDR3 covers 15 residues. V shed 3 bases and J 3 bases; nucleotides not matched to a gene: 7. In DNA, the CDR3 is TGTGCCAGCTCACCCCAGACAGGGCGGGACACTGAAGCTTTCTTT. This sequence encodes CASSPQTGRDTEAFF. Complete variable domain (other parts from reference TRBV18 and TRBJ1-1): NAGVMQNPRHLVRRRGQEARLRCSPMKGHSHVYWYRQLPEEGLKFMVYLQKENIIDESGMPKERFSAEFPKEGPSILRIQQVVRGDSAAYFCASSPQTGRDTEAFFGQGTRLTVV.

The V gene is TRBV9, the J gene TRBJ2-3, with TRBD2 matching over 15 bases. The ends lost 0 bases at V and 0 bases at J; junction bases unmatched: 5. CDR3 length: 19 residues. In germline, CDR1 is SGDLS, CDR2 YYNGEE. DNA for the CDR3: TGTGCCAGCAGCGTAGTAGGACTAGCGGGAGGGTCTAGCACAGATACGCAGTATTTT. This gives the protein CASSVVGLAGGSSTDTQYF. The entire variable domain, with the rest obtained from reference TRBV9 and TRBJ2-3, is as follows: DSGVTQTPKHLITATGQRVTLRCSPRSGDLSVYWYQQSLDQGLQFLIQYYNGEERAKGNILERFSAQQFPDLHSELNLSSLELGDSALYFCASSVVGLAGGSSTDTQYFGPGTRLTVL.

J is TRBJ2-3 and V is TRBV2; TRBD1 is a possible D gene (5 bases). Germline assignment: CDR1 SNHLY and CDR2 FYNNEI. CDR3 length: 14 amino acids. Deletions cut 6 bases from V and 1 base from J, with 11 bases between. This CDR3 is CASSDQGGTDTQYF. The CDR3 DNA follows: TGTGCCAGCAGCGATCAGGGCGGCACAGATACGCAGTATTTT.

The chain carries TRBV28 and TRBJ1-5; unclear D gene. Germline values: CDR1 MDHEN, CDR2 SYDVKM. Trimming left V 3 bases short and J 2 bases short, with 8 bases between. The CDR3 length is 14 residues. This CDR3 reads CASSFGRRNQPQHF. CDR3 in DNA: TGTGCCAGCAGTTTTGGCAGGCGCAATCAGCCCCAGCATTTT.

V is TRBV5-1 and J is TRBJ1-1; possibly TRBD1 for D (6 bases). Trimming pared 0 bases from V and 5 bases from J, leaving 11 bases between. CDR1 and CDR2 from the germline V gene are SGHRS and YFSETQ. The CDR3 has 14 residues. CDR3 bases: TGCGCCAGCAGCTTGGACAGGGAAGGGACTGAAGCTTTCTTT. Translated, it gives CASSLDREGTEAFF.

The chain carries TRBV6-2 or TRBV6-3 and TRBJ2-5, with D hard to call. Per the germline V gene, CDR1 is MNHEY and CDR2 is SVGEGT. There are 14 residues in the CDR3. Trimming took 4 bases from V and 5 from J, leaving 14 bases between them. The CDR3 bases are TGTGCCAGCAGTTTGGTATCGTACCGGGAGACCCAGTACTTC. It yields the protein CASSLVSYRETQYF.

This chain links TRBV5-1 with TRBJ1-1, with D possibly being TRBD1 (6 bases). V was trimmed by 4 bases and J by 1 base, leaving 14 bases between them. The CDR3 runs 15 residues. Germline lookup yields CDR1 SGHRS and CDR2 YFSETQ. The CDR3 region has the DNA TGCGCCAGCAGCGGAGTCAGGGGAGAGAACACTGAAGCTTTCTTT. It encodes CASSGVRGENTEAFF.

The chain carries TRBV27 and TRBJ1-6; 10 bases are shared with TRBD1. Looked up from germline, CDR1 is MNHEY and CDR2 is SMNVEV (reference sequence). The CDR3 extends over 20 amino acids. Trimming cost V 6 bases and J 9 bases; bases outside gene matches: 23. The CDR3 sequence: CASSPTRRDRGRAPSSPLHF. In nucleotides, the CDR3 is TGTGCCAGCAGCCCTACTCGCCGGGACAGGGGACGAGCGCCTTCTTCACCCCTCCACTTT.

V gene TRBV11-2 combines with J gene TRBJ2-5, with D perhaps matching TRBD2 (6 bases). Deletions cut 5 bases from V and 4 bases from J, with 17 bases between. This CDR3 is built from 15 residues. CDR1 is SGHAT and CDR2 is FQNNGV in the germline V gene. The CDR3 protein is CASSRSGMRRETQYF. The CDR3 DNA follows: TGTGCCAGCAGCCGTAGCGGCATGAGACGAGAGACCCAGTACTTC.

The V gene is TRBV18, the J gene TRBJ1-1; D call uncertain. This CDR3 has 13 amino acids. Germline V gene data show CDR1 as KGHSH and CDR2 as LQKENI. The V and J ends lost 8 bases and 1 base respectively, with 11 bases between them. CDR3 nucleotides: TGTGCCAGCCAGAGTCAGGCGAACACTGAAGCTTTCTTT. This gives the protein CASQSQANTEAFF.

J is TRBJ1-1 and V is TRBV5-1; possible D gene TRBD1, 6 bases. With 0 bases removed from V and 6 bases from J, the gap between germline ends came to 9 bases. The germline V gene encodes CDR1 SGHRS and CDR2 YFSETQ. The CDR3 is made up of 13 amino acids. The CDR3, as DNA: TGCGCCAGCAGCTTGGAAGGGGGGGCTGAAGCTTTCTTT. Translated: CASSLEGGAEAFF.

The chain recombines TRBV5-4 with TRBJ2-1, with 8 bases fitting TRBD2. V was pared by 4 bases and J by 1 base, with 4 bases of the junction left unmatched. There are 15 residues in the CDR3. In germline, CDR1 is SGHNT, CDR2 YYREEE (reference sequence). The CDR3 sequence: CASSRAGASYNEQFF. CDR3 sequence (DNA): TGTGCCAGCAGCCGAGCGGGAGCGTCCTACAATGAGCAGTTCTTC.

This chain joins TRBV5-1 and TRBJ1-2, with unresolved D. This CDR3 contains 14 residues. Germline values: CDR1 SGHRS, CDR2 YFSETQ. V lost 1 base to trimming and J lost 0 bases, with 7 bases between them. CDR3 DNA: TGCGCCAGCAGCTTGTTTGACACTAACTATGGCTACACCTTC. Translating gives CASSLFDTNYGYTF.

V is TRBV5-1 and J is TRBJ2-7, with TRBD2 identical over 12 bases. The V segment lost 4 bases and the J segment 2 bases; nucleotides outside the gene matches: 10. Germline V gene sequence: CDR1 SGHRS, CDR2 YFSETQ. There are 17 residues in the CDR3. CDR3 sequence reads: CASSPKPTSGGPYEQYF. CDR3 in DNA: TGCGCCAGCAGCCCGAAGCCGACTAGCGGGGGCCCCTACGAGCAGTACTTC.

The V and J genes are TRBV28 and TRBJ2-3; 7 bases are a match to TRBD2. CDR1 is MDHEN and CDR2 is SYDVKM in the germline V gene. This CDR3 is 18 amino acids long. Unmatched junction bases numbered 15, after V lost 5 bases and J lost 1 base. CDR3 protein: CASSIHIKREDGTDTQYF. DNA of the CDR3: TGTGCCAGCAGTATCCATATCAAGCGGGAAGATGGCACAGATACGCAGTATTTT.